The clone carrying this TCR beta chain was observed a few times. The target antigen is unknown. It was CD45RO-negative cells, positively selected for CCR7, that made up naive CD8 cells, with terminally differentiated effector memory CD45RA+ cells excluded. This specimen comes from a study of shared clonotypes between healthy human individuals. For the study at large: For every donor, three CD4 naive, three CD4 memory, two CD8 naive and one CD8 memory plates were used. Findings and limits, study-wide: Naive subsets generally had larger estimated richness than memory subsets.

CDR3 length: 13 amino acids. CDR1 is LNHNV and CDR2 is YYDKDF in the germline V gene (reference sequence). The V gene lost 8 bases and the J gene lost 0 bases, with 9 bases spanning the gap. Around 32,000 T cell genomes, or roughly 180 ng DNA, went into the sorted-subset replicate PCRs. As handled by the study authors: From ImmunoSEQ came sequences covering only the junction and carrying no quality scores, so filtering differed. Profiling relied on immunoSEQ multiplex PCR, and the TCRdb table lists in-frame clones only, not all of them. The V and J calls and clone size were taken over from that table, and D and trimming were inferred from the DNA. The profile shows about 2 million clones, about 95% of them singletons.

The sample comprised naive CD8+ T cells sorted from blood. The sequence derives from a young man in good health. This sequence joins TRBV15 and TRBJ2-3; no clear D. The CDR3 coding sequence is TGTGCCACCGGCGCCAGTAGCACAGATACGCAGTATTTT. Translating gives CATGASSTDTQYF.